The 27 T cell receptor beta chains given below trace back to one sample, sequenced in a study of blood T cells in healthy people across ages. Next came a second PCR, run for about 7 to 12 cycles, which used a sample-barcoded 5' primer along with a J-beta primer mix. TCRdb itself ran the 5' RACE reads through MiXCR, one entry per CDR3 protein. The repertoire holds approximately 670,000 distinct CDR3 sequences, with roughly two fifths as singletons. Sequenced material: blood. Every receptor here comes from a man older than 75 in good health.

CDR3 sequence: CSGRGLAGMPDTQYF. Here the CDR3 DNA reads TGCAGCGGGCGGGGACTAGCGGGAATGCCAGATACGCAGTATTTT. This chain connects TRBV29-1 to TRBJ2-3, with 13 bases aligning to TRBD2. J gave up 4 bases and V 7 bases, and 8 bases lay outside the gene matches. The CDR3 covers 15 residues. Germline CDR1 is SQVTM and CDR2 is ANQGSEA.

The chain carries TRBV6-1 and TRBJ2-1; 10 positions match TRBD1. CDR1 is MNHNS and CDR2 is SASEGT in the germline V gene. This CDR3 is 17 amino acids long. The J segment lost 1 base and the V segment lost 2 bases, leaving 5 bases of the junction unmatched. The CDR3 is CASSEHTGQGSYNEQFF. As DNA, the CDR3 is TGTGCCAGCAGTGAACATACGGGACAGGGGTCCTACAATGAGCAGTTCTTC.

Worth noting for this clonotype: A much more abundant neighbour one base away suggests this may be a read error. The chain carries TRBV10-3 and TRBJ2-3; TRBD2 might be the D (5 bases). The CDR3 contains 16 residues. CDR1 is ENHRY and CDR2 is SYGVKD in the germline V gene. Between the trimmed V and J ends, which lost 6 bases and 0 bases, there was a span of 16 bases. The CDR3 nucleotides read TGTGCCATCAGGGCTGGGAATAGCGTTAGCACAGATACGCAGTATTTT. It is translated as CAIRAGNSVSTDTQYF.

This clonotype was detected ten times or more. The chain links TRBV7-2 to TRBJ2-1, with 7 bases lining up with TRBD2. The CDR3 spans 12 residues. Trimming removed 8 bases from V and 3 bases from J; junction bases left unmatched: 1. Germline V gene sequence: CDR1 SGHTA, CDR2 FQGNSA. The CDR3, as DNA: TGTGCCAGCGGCGGGGGCTACAATGAGCAGTTCTTC. It is translated as CASGGGYNEQFF.

The gene calls are TRBV20-1 and TRBJ2-1; TRBD2 matches at 7 bases. The V gene end was trimmed by 3 bases and the J gene end by 6 bases; junction bases not matched to a gene: 11. The CDR3 length is 15 residues. The germline gives CDR1 DFQATT, CDR2 SNEGSKA (reference sequence). The CDR3 sequence is CSASPGRAGSNEQFF. CDR3 DNA sequence: TGCAGTGCTAGCCCCGGACGAGCGGGATCCAATGAGCAGTTCTTC.

The CDR3 DNA is TGCGCCAGCAGCCAAAGGGACGGAACCTACGAGCAGTACTTC. Its translation: CASSQRDGTYEQYF. The rearrangement joins TRBV5-1 to TRBJ2-7; D may match TRBD1 or TRBD2 (5 bases each). The CDR3 runs 14 residues. Per germline, CDR1 SGHRS and CDR2 YFSETQ. Trimming removed 4 bases from V and 2 bases from J, with 13 bases in between. The whole variable domain, remainder taken from reference TRBV5-1 and TRBJ2-7, is KAGVTQTPRYLIKTRGQQVTLSCSPISGHRSVSWYQQTPGQGLQFLFEYFSETQRNKGNFPGRFSGRQFSNSRSEMNVSTLELGDSALYLCASSQRDGTYEQYFGPGTRLTVT.

This clonotype has a handful of counts. The V call is TRBV4-3, the J call TRBJ2-3, with 11 bases aligning to TRBD2. Germline V lookup: CDR1 LGHNA, CDR2 YSLEER. The CDR3 is made up of 20 amino acids. Trimming cost V 0 bases and J 4 bases; bases outside gene matches: 15. The CDR3 nucleotides are TGCGCCAGCAGCCAAGATTCAGCTAGCGGGAGGTTCATCGGCTCAGATACGCAGTATTTT. Amino acid sequence: CASSQDSASGRFIGSDTQYF.

A few counts support this clonotype. The J gene is TRBJ2-7, the V gene TRBV20-1, with 7 nucleotides matching TRBD1. The ends lost 5 bases at V and 5 bases at J; junction bases unmatched: 15. This CDR3 comprises 15 residues. The germline gives CDR1 DFQATT, CDR2 SNEGSKA (reference sequence). CDR3: CSAAGLGQDVDEQYF. CDR3 coding DNA: TGCAGTGCTGCCGGCCTCGGACAGGACGTCGACGAGCAGTACTTC.

A few counts support this clonotype. The chain has TRBV20-1 and TRBJ1-4; no definite D call. V was clipped by 0 bases and J by 3 bases, with 8 bases between them. The CDR3 contains 14 residues. Germline assignment: CDR1 DFQATT and CDR2 SNEGSKA (reference sequence). CDR3 in amino acids: CSAREGFANEKLFF. The CDR3 nucleotides are TGCAGTGCTAGAGAAGGGTTCGCTAATGAAAAACTGTTTTTT.

The genes are TRBV20-1 and TRBJ2-1; 12 bases line up with TRBD2. The CDR3 length is 15 residues. V was pared by 4 bases and J by 1 base, with 2 bases of the junction left unmatched. Looked up from germline, CDR1 is DFQATT and CDR2 is SNEGSKA (reference sequence). CDR3 coding DNA: TGCAGTGCTACTAGCGGGAGGGGGTCCTACAATGAGCAGTTCTTC. Translating it yields CSATSGRGSYNEQFF.

The rearrangement uses TRBV28 and TRBJ2-5, with TRBD2 matching 9 bases. The germline CDR1 and CDR2 sequences are MDHEN and SYDVKM. The V gene end was trimmed by 1 base and the J gene end by 2 bases; junction bases not matched to a gene: 5. The CDR3 runs 16 residues. CDR3 loop: CASSLSETSGQETQYF. As DNA, the CDR3 is TGTGCCAGCAGTTTATCTGAGACTAGCGGACAAGAGACCCAGTACTTC.

The rearrangement links TRBV6-1 to TRBJ2-1; 7 positions agree with TRBD2. CDR1 and CDR2 (germline): MNHNS, SASEGT. CDR3 length equals 16 residues. V dropped 6 bases and J dropped 3; count of bases not matched to a gene: 11. The DNA for the CDR3 is TGTGCCAGCAGCGTAGAACAAGGGGACTACTACAATGAGCAGTTCTTC. Its protein product is CASSVEQGDYYNEQFF.

Here the CDR3 DNA reads TGTGCCAGCAGTGAAGCAGGAACAGGGCGAAGGGAGACCCAGTACTTC. This sequence encodes CASSEAGTGRRETQYF. The chain links TRBV6-1 to TRBJ2-5, with D tentatively TRBD1 (6 bases). The CDR3 is 16 amino acids. The V gene's germline CDR1 is MNHNS and CDR2 SASEGT. Trimming shortened V by 0 bases and J by 5 bases, and 16 bases separated the two germline ends.

This clonotype was recorded a few times. The chain couples TRBV4-1 to TRBJ2-7, with TRBD2 matching 7 bases. Germline loops: CDR1 MGHRA, CDR2 YSYEKL. After removal of 0 bases from V and 5 bases from J, the junction contained 10 bases not matched to a gene. This CDR3 region has 16 residues. The CDR3 loop is CASSQDSRPGGHEQYF. The CDR3, as DNA: TGCGCCAGCAGCCAAGATTCGCGTCCGGGGGGACACGAGCAGTACTTC.

The sample holds a few counts of this clonotype. The V call is TRBV5-1, the J call TRBJ2-3; 9 bases fit TRBD2. The CDR3 is 15 amino acids. Germline CDR1 is SGHRS and CDR2 is YFSETQ. Trimming removed 5 bases from V and 1 base from J; junction bases left unmatched: 5. The CDR3 sequence is CASSYSGSGTDTQYF. CDR3 sequence (DNA): TGCGCCAGCAGTTATAGCGGGAGTGGCACAGATACGCAGTATTTT.

This clonotype came up once. This chain joins TRBV7-6 and TRBJ1-2; possible D gene TRBD1, 6 bases. With 10 bases removed from V and 8 bases from J, the gap between germline ends came to 20 bases. The CDR3 has 13 residues. The germline V gene has CDR1 SGHVS and CDR2 FNYEAQ. The CDR3 region has the DNA TGTGCCATCCCTGCCCCAGGGGCAGGCGGCTACACCTTC. Protein product: CAIPAPGAGGYTF.

In its sample, this clonotype was seen a few times. V and J are TRBV3-1 and TRBJ2-7; perhaps TRBD2 as D (5 bases). Germline loops: CDR1 LGHDT, CDR2 YNNKEL (reference sequence). This CDR3 is built from 16 residues. The V and J ends lost 4 bases and 7 bases respectively, with 23 bases between them. The CDR3 coding sequence is TGTGCCAGCAGCCGGGATATACGGGATATGACTACAGAGCAGTACTTC. Encoded protein: CASSRDIRDMTTEQYF.

This clonotype was observed many times. This sequence joins TRBV6-2 or TRBV6-3 and TRBJ2-1; 9 bases agree with TRBD1. CDR1 is MNHEY and CDR2 is SVGEGT in the germline V gene. Losses at the gene ends were 6 bases for V and 7 bases for J; bases not matched to a gene: 13. The CDR3 runs 16 residues. CDR3 DNA: TGTGCCAGCAGAGACCCATCCGGGACAGGGCCAAATGAGCAGTTCTTC. Encoded protein: CASRDPSGTGPNEQFF.

The genes are TRBV28 and TRBJ2-7; 7 nucleotides agree with TRBD1. This CDR3 contains 16 residues. Germline CDR1 reads MDHEN; CDR2 reads SYDVKM. The junction had 13 bases not matched to a gene; V was cut back by 6 bases and J by 2 bases. CDR3 bases: TGTGCCAGCAGCACCGGCACCAGACAGGGAGCCTACGAGCAGTACTTC. Encoded protein: CASSTGTRQGAYEQYF.

Turning to this clonotype: This may come from a read error, since a much larger clone is one base off. The chain links TRBV7-2 to TRBJ2-3; D possibly corresponds to TRBD2 (6 bases). CDR1 and CDR2 from the germline V gene are SGHTA and FQGNSA. CDR3 length equals 14 residues. In DNA, the CDR3 is TGTGCCAGCAGGACTATCACTAGCACAGATACGAAGTATTTT. Its translation: CASRTITSTDTKYF.

This clonotype has only a few counts. The chain is built from TRBV10-3 and TRBJ2-7, with unresolved D. The germline V and J ends were trimmed by 5 bases and 4 bases, with 9 bases remaining between them. Germline-derived CDR1 and CDR2 are ENHRY and SYGVKD. The CDR3 loop spans 12 amino acids. The CDR3 nucleotides read TGTGCCATCAGTTACCAGAAATACGAGCAGTACTTC. Translated: CAISYQKYEQYF.

This chain links TRBV7-8 with TRBJ2-2; 8 bases fit TRBD1. V dropped 5 bases and J dropped 4; count of bases not matched to a gene: 18. From germline, CDR1 is SGHVS and CDR2 FQNEAQ. The length of the CDR3 is 19 residues. CDR3 residues: CASSLDRLGQGAATGELFF. CDR3 sequence (DNA): TGTGCCAGCAGCCTAGACAGACTAGGGCAGGGGGCGGCCACCGGGGAGCTGTTTTTT.

Only one count was recorded for this clonotype. The J gene is TRBJ2-7, the V gene TRBV3-1; no definite D call. The assigned J gene may be wrong: the sequence end matches TRBJ2-5 better. Germline CDR1 reads LGHDT; CDR2 reads YNNKEL (reference sequence). The CDR3 has 15 amino acids. This chain's CDR3 is CASSSRVNSLETQYF. CDR3 coding DNA: TGTGCCAGCAGCAGCCGGGTGAATAGTTTGGAGACCCAGTACTTC.

This chain uses TRBV10-3 with TRBJ2-1; TRBD2 agrees at 8 bases. The V gene's germline CDR1 is ENHRY and CDR2 SYGVKD. This CDR3 is built from 14 residues. With 6 bases clipped from V and 7 bases from J, the junction kept 8 bases outside the gene matches. The DNA of the CDR3 is TGTGCCATCAGCAGCGGGAGCGCGGGGAATGAGCAGTTCTTC. Translating it yields CAISSGSAGNEQFF.

The chain carries TRBV29-1 and TRBJ2-1; D gene ambiguous. Germline lookup yields CDR1 SQVTM and CDR2 ANQGSEA. V was cut by 1 base and J by 0 bases, with 7 bases left in between. The CDR3 covers 14 residues. The CDR3 nucleotides are TGCAGCGTTGAAGGGGGTCTCTCCTACAATGAGCAGTTCTTC. This encodes CSVEGGLSYNEQFF.

This clonotype was observed a few times. The genes are TRBV15 and TRBJ2-7; 7 bases are a match to TRBD2. CDR1 is LNHNV, CDR2 YYDKDF, per germline (reference sequence). This CDR3 comprises 16 residues. With 1 base clipped from V and 4 bases from J, the junction kept 10 bases outside the gene matches. CDR3 sequence: CATSRGPGGLSYEQYF. The CDR3 coding sequence is TGTGCCACCAGCAGAGGTCCGGGAGGTTTATCTTACGAGCAGTACTTC.

The rearrangement links TRBV9 to TRBJ2-1; perhaps TRBD1 as D (7 bases). This CDR3 has 23 amino acids. Deletions cut 4 bases from V and 7 bases from J, with 42 bases between. Germline loops: CDR1 SGDLS, CDR2 YYNGEE. The DNA for the CDR3 is TGTGCCAGCAGCCTCCGGGACAGAGTCACACCCCCGGGAGTCAGGGGGGTCAATAATGAGCAGTTCTTC. It encodes CASSLRDRVTPPGVRGVNNEQFF.